One and the same sample provided the 30 T cell receptor beta chains below, sequenced in a study of blood T cell repertoires in COVID-19 (TCRdb year 2020). The receptor library was made with the immunoSEQ multiplex PCR assay. Here the immuneACCESS table is served through TCRdb, limited to in-frame sequences with V and J called. Missing clones are a known gap in these copies; in checked studies unresolved V genes cover under half, and the rest lacks a known reason. This sample comprises 140,000 or so clones, approximately 80% of them detected only once. Clones ranked in the top ten supply less than 5.5% of the sample. What was sequenced was peripheral blood. The receptors derive from a woman aged 50 to 60 with acute or convalescent COVID-19.

As regards this clone: Other DNA sequences in the same sample also yield this CDR3. The chain joins TRBV19 to TRBJ1-5; 8 bases are shared with TRBD1. Germline CDR1 and CDR2: LNHDA and SQIVND (reference sequence). CDR3 length: 15 amino acids. With 3 bases clipped from V and 1 base from J, the junction kept 2 bases outside the gene matches. For the CDR3, the DNA is TGTGCCAGTAGTATTGGGGACAGGAGCAATCAGCCCCAGCATTTT. Translation: CASSIGDRSNQPQHF.

This clone was counted once. This chain joins TRBV5-1 and TRBJ2-1; 9 bases are shared with TRBD2. V gave up 0 bases and J gave up 4 bases; unmatched junction bases: 2. Per germline, CDR1 SGHRS and CDR2 YFSETQ. The CDR3 is 15 residues long. The CDR3 protein is CASSLGLAGYNEQFF. The CDR3 nucleotides are TGCGCCAGCAGCTTGGGGCTAGCGGGGTACAATGAGCAGTTCTTC.

The chain couples TRBV9 to TRBJ2-1; possibly TRBD1 for D (8 bases). Germline-derived CDR1 and CDR2 are SGDLS and YYNGEE. The germline V and J ends were trimmed by 3 bases and 10 bases, with 23 bases remaining between them. The CDR3 length is 16 residues. CDR3 loop: CASSAQGGTGPTEQFF. The CDR3 DNA is TGTGCCAGCAGCGCCCAGGGAGGGACAGGTCCCACGGAGCAGTTCTTC.

The chain links TRBV5-1 to TRBJ1-1; D gene uncertain. Trimming removed 4 bases at V and 5 bases at J, with 9 bases between. CDR1 is SGHRS and CDR2 is YFSETQ in the germline V gene. The CDR3 length is 12 residues. The CDR3 protein is CASSPPLTEAFF. In DNA, the CDR3 is TGCGCCAGCAGCCCCCCCCTTACTGAAGCTTTCTTT. Full variable domain (outside the CDR3, taken from reference TRBV5-1 and TRBJ1-1): KAGVTQTPRYLIKTRGQQVTLSCSPISGHRSVSWYQQTPGQGLQFLFEYFSETQRNKGNFPGRFSGRQFSNSRSEMNVSTLELGDSALYLCASSPPLTEAFFGQGTRLTVV.

The CDR3 protein is CASSKDRAQAYSNQPQHF. CDR3 coding DNA: TGTGCCAGCAGCAAGGACAGGGCACAGGCGTATAGCAATCAGCCCCAGCATTTT. This chain links TRBV7-7 with TRBJ1-5; 8 nucleotides match TRBD1. The germline V gene has CDR1 SSHAT and CDR2 FNYEAQ (reference sequence). The CDR3 spans 18 residues. The trim removed 5 bases at V and 0 bases at J, leaving 12 bases unmatched.

This clone appeared a few times. This chain joins TRBV18 and TRBJ1-1; D remains ambiguous. Germline values: CDR1 KGHSH, CDR2 LQKENI. CDR3 size: 13 residues. Trimming cost V 2 bases and J 4 bases, with 8 bases left between them. CDR3 sequence reads: CASSPGVGTEAFF. CDR3 nucleotide sequence: TGTGCCAGCTCACCAGGAGTGGGCACTGAAGCTTTCTTT.

This rearrangement joins TRBV30 to TRBJ1-2; D not resolved. CDR1 and CDR2 (germline): GTSNPN, SVGIG (reference sequence). Trimming stripped 5 bases from V and 8 bases from J, with 15 bases between. This CDR3 is built from 12 residues. The CDR3 region has the DNA TGTGCCTGGGAGCGCGGTGCTAAGGGCTACACCTTC. Protein: CAWERGAKGYTF.

The chain joins TRBV3-1 (or the pseudogene TRBV3-2) to TRBJ1-1, with 7 bases fitting TRBD1. CDR1 is LGHDT and CDR2 is YNNKEL in the germline V gene (reference sequence). V gave up 4 bases and J gave up 1 base; unmatched junction bases: 9. This CDR3 contains 16 residues. This CDR3 is CASSPRDRTGNTEAFF. The DNA for the CDR3 is TGTGCCAGCAGCCCAAGAGATCGGACAGGGAACACTGAAGCTTTCTTT.

The chain employs TRBV6-5 and TRBJ1-2, with D tentatively TRBD1 (6 bases). This CDR3 contains 15 residues. Germline V gene sequence: CDR1 MNHEY, CDR2 SVGAGI. V was pared by 8 bases and J by 4 bases, with 20 bases between. The CDR3 reads CASVTDKGVPYGYTF. The CDR3 nucleotides are TGTGCCAGCGTAACGGACAAGGGGGTTCCCTATGGCTACACCTTC.

This clone has just a few counts. The chain combines TRBV7-6 with TRBJ2-1; possible D gene TRBD2, 6 bases. The CDR3 runs 15 residues. Germline CDR1 reads SGHVS; CDR2 reads FNYEAQ. Trimming stripped 3 bases from V and 2 bases from J, with 11 bases between. The CDR3 sequence is CASSLAGTAYNEQFF. The CDR3 DNA reads as TGTGCCAGCAGCTTGGCCGGGACTGCCTACAATGAGCAGTTCTTC.

The chain joins TRBV4-2 to TRBJ2-7; 9 nucleotides align to TRBD2. Germline V lookup: CDR1 LGHNA, CDR2 YNFKEQ. The CDR3 length is 18 residues. V trimming: 1 base; J trimming: 6 bases; junction bases outside the gene matches: 16. The chain's CDR3 is CASSQGVSGGAAMGEQYF. In nucleotides, the CDR3 is TGTGCCAGCAGCCAAGGGGTTAGCGGGGGAGCCGCGATGGGCGAGCAGTACTTC.

This sequence joins TRBV20-1 and TRBJ1-1, with D possibly being TRBD1 (6 bases). Germline CDR1 is DFQATT and CDR2 is SNEGSKA (reference sequence). The CDR3 contains 13 residues. Trimming cost V 3 bases and J 4 bases, with 12 bases left between them. The CDR3 region is CSASFTGRTEAFF. As DNA, the CDR3 is TGCAGTGCTAGTTTCACAGGGCGCACTGAAGCTTTCTTT.

V gene TRBV27 combines with J gene TRBJ2-1; 7 bases match TRBD1. Trimming removed 5 bases from V and 7 bases from J; junction bases left unmatched: 8. The CDR3 length is 14 residues. Per the germline V gene, CDR1 is MNHEY and CDR2 is SMNVEV (reference sequence). The CDR3 sequence is CASSIRGQRNEQFF. In DNA, the CDR3 is TGTGCCAGCAGTATCAGGGGACAGCGGAATGAGCAGTTCTTC.

The chain recombines TRBV6-5 with TRBJ2-7, with 8 nucleotides matching TRBD2. With 0 bases clipped from V and 0 bases from J, the junction kept 4 bases outside the gene matches. The CDR3 covers 16 residues. Per the germline V gene, CDR1 is MNHEY and CDR2 is SVGAGI. The CDR3 region has the DNA TGTGCCAGCAGTTACTCCAGCGGGGGCAGCTCCTACGAGCAGTACTTC. It translates to CASSYSSGGSSYEQYF.

This clone showed up just once. The chain combines TRBV5-3 with TRBJ1-4; D remains ambiguous. TRBV5-3 is an open reading frame, and its role is uncertain. The V and J ends lost 3 bases and 16 bases respectively, with 13 bases between them. The CDR3 contains 11 residues. CDR3 in amino acids: CARSWRGKTFF. The DNA of the CDR3 is TGTGCCAGAAGCTGGCGCGGCAAGACGTTTTTT.

J is TRBJ1-1 and V is TRBV6-5, with TRBD1 as a possible D gene (5 bases). The length of the CDR3 is 14 residues. With 4 bases removed from V and 0 bases from J, the gap between germline ends came to 9 bases. The V gene's germline CDR1 is MNHEY and CDR2 SVGAGI. The CDR3 here is CASSLTDMNTEAFF. CDR3 sequence (DNA): TGTGCCAGCAGTTTGACAGACATGAACACTGAAGCTTTCTTT.

V is TRBV12-3 or TRBV12-4 and J is TRBJ1-5, with D possibly matching TRBD1 (5 bases). The V gene lost 6 bases and the J gene lost 9 bases, with 15 bases spanning the gap. This CDR3 spans 13 amino acids. CDR3 region: CASSRAGFWPQHF. CDR3 DNA sequence: TGTGCCAGCAGCAGGGCAGGATTTTGGCCCCAGCATTTT.

This clone was detected ten times or more. The chain is built from TRBV5-4 and TRBJ1-1; 12 nucleotides align to TRBD1. CDR1 SGHNT and CDR2 YYREEE come from the germline V gene (reference sequence). This CDR3 has 16 amino acids. J lost 8 bases, V lost 1 base, and 9 bases had no gene match. CDR3 in DNA: TGTGCCAGCAGCTTGCAACCGGGACAGGGGGCGTCCGAAGCTTTCTTT. Residues: CASSLQPGQGASEAFF. Full variable domain (remainder filled in from reference TRBV5-4 and TRBJ1-1): ETGVTQSPTHLIKTRGQQVTLRCSSQSGHNTVSWYQQALGQGPQFIFQYYREEENGRGNFPPRFSGLQFPNYSSELNVNALELDDSALYLCASSLQPGQGASEAFFGQGTRLTVV.

Worth noting for this clone: In the same sample, other DNA sequences code for this CDR3. The chain has TRBV19 and TRBJ1-5; TRBD1 aligns across 9 bases. J gave up 2 bases and V 6 bases, and 5 bases lay outside the gene matches. This CDR3 region has 15 residues. Germline V CDR1 and CDR2: LNHDA, SQIVND (reference sequence). The CDR3 sequence: CASRTTGGGNQPQHF. Here the CDR3 DNA reads TGTGCCAGTAGGACAACAGGGGGCGGCAATCAGCCCCAGCATTTT.

The V and J genes are TRBV5-1 and TRBJ2-7; D may be TRBD2 (6 bases). The CDR3 length is 16 residues. CDR1 is SGHRS and CDR2 is YFSETQ in the germline V gene. Trimming left V 0 bases short and J 2 bases short, with 15 bases between. The CDR3 DNA reads TGCGCCAGCAGCTTGGAGGGGAGACCGGGGGCCTACGAGCAGTACTTC. This gives the protein CASSLEGRPGAYEQYF.

The chain joins TRBV28 to TRBJ1-3, with 11 bases identical to TRBD1. The CDR3 length is 17 residues. The trim removed 3 bases at V and 0 bases at J, leaving 4 bases unmatched. CDR1 is MDHEN and CDR2 is SYDVKM in the germline V gene. The CDR3 sequence: CASSLGQGVSSGNTIYF. DNA for the CDR3: TGTGCCAGCAGTTTGGGACAGGGGGTTAGCTCTGGAAACACCATATATTTT. Combining the CDR3 with reference TRBV28 and TRBJ1-3 gives the whole variable domain DVKVTQSSRYLVKRTGEKVFLECVQDMDHENMFWYRQDPGLGLRLIYFSYDVKMKEKGDIPEGYSVSREKKERFSLILESASTNQTSMYLCASSLGQGVSSGNTIYFGEGSWLTVV.

The chain joins TRBV5-1 to TRBJ2-3; a weak D match, TRBD1 (5 bases). The V gene lost 5 bases and the J gene lost 5 bases, with 18 bases spanning the gap. CDR1 is SGHRS, CDR2 YFSETQ, per germline. CDR3 size: 15 residues. CDR3 sequence (DNA): TGCGCCAGCAGAGCAGGGATTTTTGCAAGAGATACGCAGTATTTT. This codes for CASRAGIFARDTQYF.

This clone turned up a few times. This chain connects TRBV25-1 to TRBJ2-2; 10 nucleotides line up with TRBD2. The germline V gene has CDR1 MGHDK and CDR2 SYGVNS. The CDR3 totals 15 residues. The trim removed 4 bases at V and 7 bases at J, leaving 6 bases unmatched. The CDR3, as DNA: TGTGCCAGCAGTGCGCAGCGGGGGGGTAGCGGGGAGCTGTTTTTT. Translating it yields CASSAQRGGSGELFF.

The V gene is TRBV3-1 (or the pseudogene TRBV3-2), the J gene TRBJ2-1; 7 nucleotides match TRBD2. This CDR3 region has 15 residues. Unmatched junction bases numbered 4, after V lost 0 bases and J lost 5 bases. Germline values: CDR1 LGHDT, CDR2 YNNKEL (reference sequence). The CDR3 loop is CASSQDFRGDNEQFF. CDR3 nucleotide sequence: TGTGCCAGCAGCCAAGACTTCCGGGGGGACAATGAGCAGTTCTTC.

The J gene is TRBJ2-7, the V gene TRBV7-2, with unresolved D. Trimming shortened V by 3 bases and J by 5 bases, and 23 bases separated the two germline ends. CDR3 length: 17 residues. CDR1 is SGHTA and CDR2 is FQGNSA in the germline V gene. Here the CDR3 DNA reads TGTGCCAGCAGCTTTCGTCCGACAAACCACTTCCCCAACGAGCAGTACTTC. This codes for CASSFRPTNHFPNEQYF.

This clone was recorded a few times. This rearrangement joins TRBV3-1 (or the pseudogene TRBV3-2) to TRBJ2-3; 9 positions agree with TRBD1. The V gene's germline CDR1 is LGHDT and CDR2 YNNKEL (reference sequence). V trimming: 8 bases; J trimming: 1 base; junction bases outside the gene matches: 4. This CDR3 region has 14 residues. The DNA of the CDR3 is TGTGCCAGCTCGGGACAGGGCGGCACAGATACGCAGTATTTT. Translation gives CASSGQGGTDTQYF.

The rearrangement joins TRBV10-1 to TRBJ1-5, with D uncertain. Per germline, CDR1 WNHNN and CDR2 SYGVQD (reference sequence). The CDR3 consists of 17 residues. V was shortened by 4 bases and J by 6 bases, with 22 bases between the two germline ends. CDR3 protein: CASSVSALRAGGQPQHF. The CDR3 DNA reads TGCGCCAGCAGTGTTTCAGCCCTTAGGGCTGGAGGTCAGCCCCAGCATTTT.

The V call is TRBV7-2, the J call TRBJ2-1; tentatively, D is TRBD1 (6 bases). CDR1 and CDR2 (germline): SGHTA, FQGNSA. Trimming left V 3 bases short and J 1 base short, with 10 bases between. This CDR3 has 15 residues. Here the CDR3 reads CASSFNRDSYNEQFF. Here the CDR3 DNA reads TGTGCCAGCAGCTTTAACAGGGATTCCTACAATGAGCAGTTCTTC.

J is TRBJ1-6 and V is TRBV2; D may be TRBD1 (5 bases). Trimming stripped 3 bases from V and 4 bases from J, with 10 bases between. Germline CDR1 and CDR2: SNHLY and FYNNEI. This CDR3 contains 15 residues. CDR3 nucleotides: TGTGCCAGCAGTGATGAGCAGGGTTATAATTCACCCCTCCACTTT. Its translation is CASSDEQGYNSPLHF.

Details on this clone: This specimen includes other DNA sequences encoding the same CDR3. The chain has TRBV7-9 and TRBJ1-4, with a tentative D call TRBD1 (5 bases). This CDR3 contains 14 residues. Germline CDR1 reads SEHNR; CDR2 reads FQNEAQ (reference sequence). V lost 3 bases and J lost 0, with 5 bases in between. CDR3 nucleotide sequence: TGTGCCAGCAGCTTGACAGCAACTAATGAAAAACTGTTTTTT. This gives the protein CASSLTATNEKLFF.